These T cell receptor beta chains were read from a single sample in a study of cytomegalovirus exposure and HLA in healthy donors. Profiled with immunoSEQ multiplex PCR; TCRdb holds only in-frame clones, not every one. The profile covers more than 250,000 clones, with 70% to 90% appearing a single time and 0.75% to 0.85% taken by the ten largest. The sequencing sample was made of PBMCs. These receptors were obtained from a woman aged 18-29 years in good health and CMV-seronegative. Each CDR3 is given with its conserved first and last residue. A D gene is named only where the DNA matches it firmly. Not every row has a clone size; where given, it reads once, few, many or a size class.

v_call,d_call,j_call,clone_size,cdr3_aa
TRBV28,NA,TRBJ2-7,NA,CASSSGPYEQYF
TRBV1,NA,TRBJ2-4,NA,CTSSQDVLDRGTMSRPLNIQYF
TRBV5-6,TRBD2,TRBJ2-7,NA,CASSFPSGTISYEQYF
TRBV7-8,TRBD1,TRBJ2-7,NA,CASSPDWTGDYEQYF
TRBV2,TRBD2,TRBJ2-1,NA,CASSEGLAGINEQFF
TRBV4-3,NA,TRBJ2-7,NA,CASSQEEGVGAEQYF
TRBV15,TRBD1,TRBJ1-5,NA,CATSEPTGGHQPQHF
TRBV5-1,NA,TRBJ2-1,NA,CASSLGQENNEQFF
TRBV10-3,NA,TRBJ2-5,NA,CAIRNGTGVVTQYF
TRBV6-5,NA,TRBJ1-4,NA,CASTRAQGNEKLFF
TRBV9,NA,TRBJ1-3,few,CASSVEPGNTIYF
TRBV6-1,NA,TRBJ2-7,NA,CASSELQRADYEQYF
TRBV2,TRBD2,TRBJ2-1,once,CASSGTSGNNEQFF
TRBV9,TRBD2,TRBJ2-1,NA,CASSVAGLAGRNEQFF
TRBV4-2,NA,TRBJ1-3,NA,CASSQEEDSPGNTIYF
TRBV7-2,TRBD1,TRBJ2-7,NA,CASSSDRGYEQYF
TRBV5-8,TRBD1,TRBJ1-2,NA,CATTGARPPVYGYTF
TRBV28,NA,TRBJ2-7,NA,CASSLWGAPLPYEQYF
TRBV6-6,NA,TRBJ1-5,NA,CASSYPTGHKHQPQHF
TRBV5-1,NA,TRBJ2-7,NA,CASSIGRDSYEQYF
TRBV29-1,NA,TRBJ2-7,NA,CSVFQDSSYEQYF
TRBV9,TRBD2,TRBJ2-2,NA,CASSGMSGENTGELFF
TRBV6-5,NA,TRBJ2-2,NA,CASSYSRGGIGELFF
TRBV5-1,NA,TRBJ1-5,once,CASSLVGAQPQHF
TRBV7-2,NA,TRBJ2-2,once,CASSLVPLASTGELFF
TRBV18,TRBD2,TRBJ2-7,NA,CASSPPGLAGAHEQYF
TRBV28,NA,TRBJ1-2,once,CASSFPQQGQGGYTF
TRBV4-1,TRBD1,TRBJ2-7,few,CASSQIDRVNEQYF
TRBV5-6,NA,TRBJ2-7,NA,CASSPLGDRKKYEQYF
TRBV18,TRBD1,TRBJ2-3,NA,CASSPPTGGHTQYF
TRBV30,TRBD2,TRBJ2-2,NA,CAIHWAGGRIPGELFF